The 6 T cell receptor beta chains below all came from one sample that was sequenced in a study of CD8 T cells in ankylosing spondylitis. TCRdb passed the 5' RACE reads through MiXCR, listing each CDR3 protein once. The data contain some 130,000 distinct CDR3 sequences, 6% to 8.5% of them seen just once; the ten biggest clones take up under 15%. What was sequenced was blood, either unsorted or a sorted T cell fraction (not recorded which). Receptors were obtained from a female donor with ankylosing spondylitis or in good health (not recorded which).

This clonotype was found many times. The CDR3 nucleotides are TGCAGTGCTGGAAGGGAAGGGGTTGAGGGTGGCTACACCTTC. It encodes CSAGREGVEGGYTF. The rearrangement joins TRBV20-1 to TRBJ1-2; TRBD1 is a possible D gene (5 bases). Trimming shortened V by 5 bases and J by 7 bases, and 20 bases separated the two germline ends. The CDR3 runs to 14 residues. The germline V gene encodes CDR1 DFQATT and CDR2 SNEGSKA (reference sequence).

The V and J genes are TRBV5-6 and TRBJ1-2; TRBD1 matches at 8 bases. This CDR3 spans 12 amino acids. Germline V gene sequence: CDR1 SGHDT, CDR2 YYEEEE. Trimming took 1 base from V and 12 from J; bases not matched to a gene: 5. CDR3 region: CASSLRTGRDTF. For the CDR3, the DNA is TGTGCCAGCAGCTTGAGGACAGGGCGAGACACCTTC.

The sample holds many counts of this clonotype. The chain recombines TRBV5-4 with TRBJ1-2, with TRBD1 matching over 8 bases. Losses at the gene ends were 0 bases for V and 7 bases for J; bases not matched to a gene: 8. Germline loops: CDR1 SGHNT, CDR2 YYREEE (reference sequence). The CDR3 sequence is 15 residues long. The CDR3 reads CASSLGGVTGGGYTF. CDR3 DNA: TGTGCCAGCAGCTTGGGCGGTGTAACAGGGGGTGGCTACACCTTC.

A single count supports this clonotype. This sequence joins TRBV18 and TRBJ2-7; no definite D call. V dropped 3 bases and J dropped 9 bases, with 12 bases sitting between them. The CDR3 totals 12 residues. Germline CDR1 reads KGHSH; CDR2 reads LQKENI. In nucleotides, the CDR3 is TGTGCCAGCTCACCGGCTGATACTGGGCAGTACTTC. Its protein product is CASSPADTGQYF.

This clonotype was observed many times. The V gene is TRBV6-1, the J gene TRBJ2-2; TRBD2 matches at 7 bases. After removal of 6 bases from V and 2 bases from J, the junction contained 3 bases not matched to a gene. The CDR3 extends over 14 amino acids. Per germline, CDR1 MNHNS and CDR2 SASEGT. The CDR3 spells CASRRTSNTGELFF. The CDR3 region has the DNA TGTGCCAGCAGGCGGACTAGTAACACCGGGGAGCTGTTTTTT.

The chain couples TRBV20-1 to TRBJ2-3, with 10 bases aligning to TRBD2. Germline CDR1 is DFQATT and CDR2 is SNEGSKA (reference sequence). After removal of 6 bases from V and 4 bases from J, the junction contained 10 bases not matched to a gene. CDR3 length: 15 residues. DNA of the CDR3: TGCAGTGCCAGGACTAGCGGAGGGGTAGCAGATACGCAGTATTTT. Amino acid sequence: CSARTSGGVADTQYF.